What follows describes a single TCR beta chain. The antigen is unknown. The repertoire was sequenced with immunoSEQ multiplex PCR; TCRdb's copy has only in-frame clones and lacks some. The sample lists tens of thousands of clones; 90% to 95% were seen once. The germline V and J ends were trimmed by 3 bases and 5 bases, with 7 bases remaining between them. The CDR3 totals 12 residues. CDR1 is MDHEN and CDR2 is SYDVKM in the germline V gene. The data were taken from a study of cytomegalovirus exposure and HLA in healthy donors. Study-level information: Per a later analysis, the roughly 680 first-cohort and under 150 validation repertoires shared one platform. Study-level findings and limits: Reports indicated that the classifier achieved high specificity and sensitivity in diagnosing cytomegalovirus status. In vitro, three CMV-associated chains proved specific for CMV antigens. TCR beta chains numbering about 160 were designated cytomegalovirus-associated.

The chain carries TRBV28 and TRBJ1-2; D is unclear. This TCR was sampled from a young woman in good health and CMV-seronegative. Sequencing used PBMCs. The CDR3 reads CASSLAEYGYTF. CDR3 bases: TGTGCCAGCAGTTTGGCAGAATATGGCTACACCTTC.